This section outlines one T cell receptor beta chain sequence together with its context. Its antigen remains unidentified. There are no base qualities to consult, and no much larger clone falls within one base. The approximately 39 donors, aged about 6 to 100 years, were systemically healthy Caucasian individuals from Russia. Ten milliliters of peripheral blood were drawn from each donor into EDTA-treated Vacutainer tubes. PBMCs were isolated by Ficoll-Paque density-gradient centrifugation, with at least 6 million obtained per sample. Total RNA, at least 6 micrograms per sample, was extracted from PBMCs with Trizol reagent. For every donor, flow cytometry on a PBMC aliquot measured the percentage of naive CD45RAhigh/CD27high T cells. Library preparation used 5' RACE. A second PCR of about 7 to 12 cycles was run with a J-beta primer mix and a sample-barcoded 5' primer. Each TCR beta cDNA molecule received a unique molecular identifier from a template-switch 5' adaptor carrying 12 random nucleotides. At least 2.5 million CDR3-containing paired-end reads were obtained from each sample. First-strand cDNA was synthesized from all RNA with the Mint cDNA synthesis kit, primed by a TRBC-specific oligonucleotide. Following uracil-DNA glycosylase treatment, a first 18-cycle PCR with universal primers M1SS and BC2_uni_R was performed on all cDNA. In the paper's pipeline: Each sample was normalized by randomly selecting 1 million high-quality reads, each carrying a distinct molecular identifier. Instead of being binned into consensus sequences, reads with shared molecular identifiers were discarded. CDR3 identification, clonotype clustering and error correction used MiTCR with a Q25 quality threshold and the strictest error-elimination algorithm. A nonparametric unseen species model using Euler transformation provided a lower-bound estimate of total TCR beta diversity. The public reads were reprocessed in TCRdb via fastp at Q25 and MiXCR, keeping in-frame beta chains. CDR3 protein duplicates are merged, each entry listing the most common genes and DNA. The V and J calls were determined by TCRdb, not by the authors. This sample gives some 1,800,000 distinct CDR3 sequences in total; roughly two fifths of them show up just once. The ten most abundant clones make up under 30% of the sample.

These data are taken from a study of blood T cells in healthy people across ages (dated by TCRdb to between 2015 and 2017). Regarding the research as a whole: In model experiments, template switching captured about one uniquely barcoded TCR beta cDNA molecule for every two T cells. Using deep sequencing normalized with unique cDNA molecular identifiers, the study measured how TCR beta repertoire diversity changes with age. The donors were split into four age groups: young (average about 15 years), middle-aged (39), aged (approximately 59) and long-lived (over 80). To avoid experimental bias, donors of different ages were distributed randomly across sequencing lanes. Two additional independent replicas of 1 million unique cDNA reads from the same blood draw were analyzed for two donors (one aged 18 to 30 and one aged 80 or older).

Paper-wide results and their limitations: Total diversity estimates from one million sequenced T cells were considered lower bounds and underestimates. The percentage of naive T cells measured by flow cytometry correlated strongly with observed TCR beta diversity. Because profiling used bulk unsorted PBMCs, naive and antigen-experienced compartments could not be compared conclusively. Because the CMV infection status of the donors was unknown, age-related changes in expanded clonotypes may potentially have been confounded. Compared with the aged group, the long-lived group had more naive CD4+ T cells, fewer expanded clones and increased TCR diversity, a pattern suggesting age selection. Observed TCR beta diversity per million T cells fell roughly linearly with age, and a significant reduction was already apparent by age roughly 40.

The CDR3 runs 13 amino acids, cysteine and phenylalanine included. The sequence is cut down to CDR3 DNA, 39 bases in frame from base 1. CDR1 is given as LGHDT and CDR2 as YNNKEL, both from the germline V gene (reference sequence). The sample comprised blood. The rearrangement joined TRBV3-1 to TRBJ2-7, with TRBD1 as a weak D call on 5 bases. TRBJ2-5 explains the end of the DNA better; the J call may be wrong. The clonotype originates from a human donor in good health. The CDR3 reads as follows: CASTKQEPKTQYF. The base sequence is TGTGCCAGCACCAAACAGGAGCCGAAGACCCAGTACTTC.